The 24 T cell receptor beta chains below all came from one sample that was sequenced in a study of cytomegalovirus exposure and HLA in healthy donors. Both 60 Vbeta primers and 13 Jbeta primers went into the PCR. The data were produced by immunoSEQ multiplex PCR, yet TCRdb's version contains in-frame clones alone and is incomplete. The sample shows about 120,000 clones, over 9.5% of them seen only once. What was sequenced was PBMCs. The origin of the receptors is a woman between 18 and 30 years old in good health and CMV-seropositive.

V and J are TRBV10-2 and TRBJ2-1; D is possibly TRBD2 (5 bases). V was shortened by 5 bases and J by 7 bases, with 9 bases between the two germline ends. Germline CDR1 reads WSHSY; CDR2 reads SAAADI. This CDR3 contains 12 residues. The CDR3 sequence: CASSTRWNEQFF. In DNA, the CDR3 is TGCGCCAGCAGTACTAGGTGGAATGAGCAGTTCTTC.

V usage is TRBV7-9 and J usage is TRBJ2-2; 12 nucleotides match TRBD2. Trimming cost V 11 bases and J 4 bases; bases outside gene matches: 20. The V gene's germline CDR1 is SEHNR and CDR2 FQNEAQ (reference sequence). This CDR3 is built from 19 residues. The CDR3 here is CAQTRRAGSGLAGTGELFF. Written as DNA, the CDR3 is TGTGCCCAAACGAGGAGGGCCGGTTCGGGACTAGCGGGCACCGGGGAGCTGTTTTTT.

CDR3 in amino acids: CASSLWYTYEQYF. The CDR3 DNA is TGTGCCAGCAGCTTGTGGTACACCTACGAGCAGTACTTC. The gene calls are TRBV5-6 and TRBJ2-7, with D hard to call. CDR1 is SGHDT and CDR2 is YYEEEE in the germline V gene. Trimming removed 1 base at V and 2 bases at J, with 7 bases between. This CDR3 is 13 amino acids long.

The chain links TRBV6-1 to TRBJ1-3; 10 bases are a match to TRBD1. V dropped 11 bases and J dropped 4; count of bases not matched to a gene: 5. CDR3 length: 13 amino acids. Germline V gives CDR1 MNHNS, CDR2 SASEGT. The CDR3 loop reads CAGKTGGGNTIYF. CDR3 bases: TGTGCCGGCAAGACAGGGGGCGGAAACACCATATATTTT.

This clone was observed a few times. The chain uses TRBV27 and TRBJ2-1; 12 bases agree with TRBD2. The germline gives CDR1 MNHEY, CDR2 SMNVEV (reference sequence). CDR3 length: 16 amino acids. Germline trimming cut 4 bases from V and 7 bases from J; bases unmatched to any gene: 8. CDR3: CASSSRTSGIKNEQFF. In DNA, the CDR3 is TGTGCCAGCAGTTCCCGGACTAGCGGGATCAAGAATGAGCAGTTCTTC.

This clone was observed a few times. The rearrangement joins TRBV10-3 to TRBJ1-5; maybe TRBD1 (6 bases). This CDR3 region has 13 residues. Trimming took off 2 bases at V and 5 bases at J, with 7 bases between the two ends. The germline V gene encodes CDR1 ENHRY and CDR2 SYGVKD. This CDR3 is CAISEEGDQPQHF. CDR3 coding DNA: TGTGCCATCAGTGAGGAGGGGGATCAGCCCCAGCATTTT.

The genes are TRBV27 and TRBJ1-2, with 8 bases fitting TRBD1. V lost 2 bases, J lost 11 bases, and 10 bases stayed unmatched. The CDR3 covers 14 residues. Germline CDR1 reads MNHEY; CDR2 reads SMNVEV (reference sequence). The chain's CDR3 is CASSLKGQATLYTF. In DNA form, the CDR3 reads TGTGCCAGCAGTTTAAAGGGACAGGCTACTCTTTACACCTTC.

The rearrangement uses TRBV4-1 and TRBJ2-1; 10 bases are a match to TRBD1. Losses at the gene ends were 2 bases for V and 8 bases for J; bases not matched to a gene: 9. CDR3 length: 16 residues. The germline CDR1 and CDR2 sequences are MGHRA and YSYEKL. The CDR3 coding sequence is TGCGCCAGCAGCCAACCAAAGGGACAGGGGTCGGATGAGCAGTTCTTC. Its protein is CASSQPKGQGSDEQFF.

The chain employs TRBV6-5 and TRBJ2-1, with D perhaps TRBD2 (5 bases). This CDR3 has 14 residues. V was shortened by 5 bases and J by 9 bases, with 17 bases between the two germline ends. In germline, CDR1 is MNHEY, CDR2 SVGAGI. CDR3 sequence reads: CASSHATGVVEQFF. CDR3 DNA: TGTGCCAGCAGTCACGCAACCGGGGTGGTTGAGCAGTTCTTC.

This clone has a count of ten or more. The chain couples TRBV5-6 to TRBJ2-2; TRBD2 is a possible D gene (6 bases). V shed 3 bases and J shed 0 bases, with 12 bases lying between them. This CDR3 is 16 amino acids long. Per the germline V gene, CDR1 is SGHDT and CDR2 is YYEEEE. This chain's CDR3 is CASSSSRLANTGELFF. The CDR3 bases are TGTGCCAGCAGCTCGTCAAGACTAGCGAACACCGGGGAGCTGTTTTTT.

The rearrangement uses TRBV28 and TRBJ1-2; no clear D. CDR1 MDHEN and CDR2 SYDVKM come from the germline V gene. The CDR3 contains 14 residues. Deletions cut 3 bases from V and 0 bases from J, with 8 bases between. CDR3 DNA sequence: TGTGCCAGCAGTTTCCTACAGACTAACTATGGCTACACCTTC. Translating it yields CASSFLQTNYGYTF.

The CDR3 DNA sequence: TGTGCCAGCAGCTTAGTAGGCGGCACCGGGGAGCTGTTTTTT. It translates to CASSLVGGTGELFF. The V and J genes are TRBV11-2 and TRBJ2-2; D gene ambiguous. Per germline, CDR1 SGHAT and CDR2 FQNNGV. CDR3 length: 14 amino acids. V lost 1 base and J lost 4, with 7 bases in between. The full variable domain, its missing parts supplied by reference TRBV11-2 and TRBJ2-2, is EAGVAQSPRYKIIEKRQSVAFWCNPISGHATLYWYQQILGQGPKLLIQFQNNGVVDDSQLPKDRFSAERLKGVDSTLKIQPAKLEDSAVYLCASSLVGGTGELFFGEGSRLTVL.

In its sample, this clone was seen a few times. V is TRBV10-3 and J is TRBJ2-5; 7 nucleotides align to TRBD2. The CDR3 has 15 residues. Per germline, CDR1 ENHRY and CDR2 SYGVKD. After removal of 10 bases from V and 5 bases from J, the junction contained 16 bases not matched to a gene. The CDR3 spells CATAVGGSGRETQYF. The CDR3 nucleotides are TGTGCCACAGCCGTGGGGGGGAGCGGACGGGAGACCCAGTACTTC.

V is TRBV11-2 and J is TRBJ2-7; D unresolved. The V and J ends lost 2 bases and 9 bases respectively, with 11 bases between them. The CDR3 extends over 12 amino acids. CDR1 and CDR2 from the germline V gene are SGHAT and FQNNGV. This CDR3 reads CASSLSMGPQYF. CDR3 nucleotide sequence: TGTGCCAGCAGCTTATCCATGGGCCCGCAGTACTTC.

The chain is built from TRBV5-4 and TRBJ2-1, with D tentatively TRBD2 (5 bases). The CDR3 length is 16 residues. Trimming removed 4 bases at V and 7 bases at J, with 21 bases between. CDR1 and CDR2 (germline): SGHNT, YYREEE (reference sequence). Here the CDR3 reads CASSGYEGSGGNEQFF. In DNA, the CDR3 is TGTGCCAGCAGCGGATACGAGGGATCAGGAGGTAATGAGCAGTTCTTC.

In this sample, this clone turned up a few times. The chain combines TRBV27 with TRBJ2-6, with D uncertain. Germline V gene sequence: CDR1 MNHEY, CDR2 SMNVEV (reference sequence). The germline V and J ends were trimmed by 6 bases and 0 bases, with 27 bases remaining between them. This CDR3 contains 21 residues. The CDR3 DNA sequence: TGTGCCAGCAGCTCTTCAGGTTTGGGCAACCGGCACGACTCTGGGGCCAACGTCCTGACTTTC. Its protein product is CASSSSGLGNRHDSGANVLTF.

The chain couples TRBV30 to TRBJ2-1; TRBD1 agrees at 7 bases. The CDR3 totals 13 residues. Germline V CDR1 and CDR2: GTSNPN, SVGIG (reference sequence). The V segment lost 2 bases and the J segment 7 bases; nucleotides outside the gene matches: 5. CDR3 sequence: CAWSRDSLNEQFF. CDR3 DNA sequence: TGTGCCTGGAGTCGGGACAGTCTAAATGAGCAGTTCTTC.

CDR3 sequence reads: CASSTERGTYTDTQYF. In DNA form, the CDR3 reads TGTGCCAGCAGCACTGAGCGGGGGACTTACACAGATACGCAGTATTTT. V usage is TRBV5-6 and J usage is TRBJ2-3, with TRBD2 matching over 8 bases. This CDR3 region has 16 residues. The V gene's germline CDR1 is SGHDT and CDR2 YYEEEE. Trimming took 4 bases from V and 2 from J; bases not matched to a gene: 9. The full variable domain, its missing parts supplied by reference TRBV5-6 and TRBJ2-3, is DAGVTQSPTHLIKTRGQQVTLRCSPKSGHDTVSWYQQALGQGPQFIFQYYEEEERQRGNFPDRFSGHQFPNYSSELNVNALLLGDSALYLCASSTERGTYTDTQYFGPGTRLTVL.

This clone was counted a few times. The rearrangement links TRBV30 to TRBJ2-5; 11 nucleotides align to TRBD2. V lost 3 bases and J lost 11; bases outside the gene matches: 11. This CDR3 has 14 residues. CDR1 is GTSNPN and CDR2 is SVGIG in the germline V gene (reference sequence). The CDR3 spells CAWRVAGGPGEQYF. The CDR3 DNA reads TGTGCCTGGAGAGTAGCGGGAGGGCCGGGGGAGCAGTACTTC. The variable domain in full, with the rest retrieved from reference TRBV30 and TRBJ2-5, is SQTIHQWPATLVQPVGSPLSLECTVEGTSNPNLYWYRQAAGRGLQLLFYSVGIGQISSEVPQNLSASRPQDRQFILSSKKLLLSDSGFYLCAWRVAGGPGEQYFGPGTRLLVL.

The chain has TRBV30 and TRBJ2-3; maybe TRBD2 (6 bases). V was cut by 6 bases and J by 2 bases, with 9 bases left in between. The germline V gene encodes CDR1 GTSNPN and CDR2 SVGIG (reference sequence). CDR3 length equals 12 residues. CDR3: CACTDYTDTQYF. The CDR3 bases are TGTGCCTGTACGGACTACACAGATACGCAGTATTTT.

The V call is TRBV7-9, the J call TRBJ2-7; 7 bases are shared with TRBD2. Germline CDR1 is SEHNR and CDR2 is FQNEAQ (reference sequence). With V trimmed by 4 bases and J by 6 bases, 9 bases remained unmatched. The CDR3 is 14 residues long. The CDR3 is CASSSAGLPPEQYF. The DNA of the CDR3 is TGTGCCAGCAGCTCAGCGGGACTGCCCCCCGAGCAGTACTTC.

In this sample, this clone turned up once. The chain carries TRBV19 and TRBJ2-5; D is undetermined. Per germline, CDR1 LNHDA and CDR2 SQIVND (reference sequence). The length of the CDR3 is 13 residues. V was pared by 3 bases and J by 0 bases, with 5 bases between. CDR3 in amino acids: CASSISYQETQYF. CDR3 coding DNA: TGTGCCAGTAGTATTTCGTACCAAGAGACCCAGTACTTC.

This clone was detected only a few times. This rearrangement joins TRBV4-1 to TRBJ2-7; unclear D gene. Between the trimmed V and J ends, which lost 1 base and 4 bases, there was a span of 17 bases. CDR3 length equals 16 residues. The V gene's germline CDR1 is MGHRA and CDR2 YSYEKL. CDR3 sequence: CASSQVYRQPYYEQYF. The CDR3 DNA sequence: TGCGCCAGCAGCCAAGTGTACAGACAACCCTATTACGAGCAGTACTTC.

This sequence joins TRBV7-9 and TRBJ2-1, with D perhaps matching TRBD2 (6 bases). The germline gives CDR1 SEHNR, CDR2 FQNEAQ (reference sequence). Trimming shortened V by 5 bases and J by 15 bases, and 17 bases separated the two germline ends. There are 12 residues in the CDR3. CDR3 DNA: TGTGCCAGCAGCCCAACGGACTACCGGCTGTTCTTC. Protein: CASSPTDYRLFF.